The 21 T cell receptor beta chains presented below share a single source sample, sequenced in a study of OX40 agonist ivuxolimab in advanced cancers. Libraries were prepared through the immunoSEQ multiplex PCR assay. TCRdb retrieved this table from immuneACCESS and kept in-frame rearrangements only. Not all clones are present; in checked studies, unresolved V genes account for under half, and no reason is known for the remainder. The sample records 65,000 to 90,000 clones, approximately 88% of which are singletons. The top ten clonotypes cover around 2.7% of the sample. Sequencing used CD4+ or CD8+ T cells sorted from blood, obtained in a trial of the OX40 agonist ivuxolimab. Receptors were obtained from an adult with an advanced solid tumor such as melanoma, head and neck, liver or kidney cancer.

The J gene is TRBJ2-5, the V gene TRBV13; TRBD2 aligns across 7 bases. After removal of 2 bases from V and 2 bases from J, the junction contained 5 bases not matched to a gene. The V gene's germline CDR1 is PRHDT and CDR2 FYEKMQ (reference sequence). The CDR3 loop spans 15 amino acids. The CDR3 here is CASSLFGGGQETQYF. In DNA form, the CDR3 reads TGTGCCAGCAGCTTATTTGGCGGGGGACAAGAGACCCAGTACTTC.

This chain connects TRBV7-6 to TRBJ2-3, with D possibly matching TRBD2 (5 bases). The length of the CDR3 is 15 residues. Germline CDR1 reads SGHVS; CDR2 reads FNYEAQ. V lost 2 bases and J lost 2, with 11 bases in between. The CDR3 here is CASSLKRAPTDTQYF. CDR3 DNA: TGTGCCAGCAGCTTAAAGAGGGCCCCCACAGATACGCAGTATTTT.

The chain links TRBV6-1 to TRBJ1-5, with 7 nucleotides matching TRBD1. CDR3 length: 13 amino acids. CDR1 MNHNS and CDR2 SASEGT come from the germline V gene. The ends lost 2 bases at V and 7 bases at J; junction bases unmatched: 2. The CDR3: CASSETGEQPQHF. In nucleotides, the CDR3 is TGTGCCAGCAGTGAAACAGGGGAACAGCCCCAGCATTTT.

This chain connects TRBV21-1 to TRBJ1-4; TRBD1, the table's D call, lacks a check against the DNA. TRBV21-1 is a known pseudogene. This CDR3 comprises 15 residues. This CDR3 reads CASPTRGTGDEKLFF. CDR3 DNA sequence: TGTGCCAGCCCCACTCGGGGGACAGGGGACGAAAAACTGTTTTTT.

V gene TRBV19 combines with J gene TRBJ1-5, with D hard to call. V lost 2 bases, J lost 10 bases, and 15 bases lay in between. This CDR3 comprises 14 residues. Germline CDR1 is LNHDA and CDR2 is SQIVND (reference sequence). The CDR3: CASSITRSSGPQHF. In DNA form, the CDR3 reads TGTGCCAGTAGTATAACCAGGTCATCAGGACCCCAGCATTTT. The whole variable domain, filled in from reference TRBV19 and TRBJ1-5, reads DGGITQSPKYLFRKEGQNVTLSCEQNLNHDAMYWYRQDPGQGLRLIYYSQIVNDFQKGDIAEGYSVSREKKESFPLTVTSAQKNPTAFYLCASSITRSSGPQHFGDGTRLSIL.

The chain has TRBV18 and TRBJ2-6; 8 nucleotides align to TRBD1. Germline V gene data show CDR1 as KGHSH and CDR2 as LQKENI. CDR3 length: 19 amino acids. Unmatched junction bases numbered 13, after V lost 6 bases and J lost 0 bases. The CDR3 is CASSTLTGDNPSGANVLTF. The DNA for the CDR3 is TGTGCCAGCTCCACCCTGACAGGGGACAACCCCTCTGGGGCCAACGTCCTGACTTTC.

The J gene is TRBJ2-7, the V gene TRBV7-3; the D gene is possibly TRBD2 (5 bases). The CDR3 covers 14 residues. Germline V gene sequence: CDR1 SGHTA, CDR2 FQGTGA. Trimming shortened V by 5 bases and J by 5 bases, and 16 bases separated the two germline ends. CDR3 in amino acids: CASSRGSVQDEQYF. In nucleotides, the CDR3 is TGTGCCAGCAGCCGAGGGTCAGTTCAAGACGAGCAGTACTTC.

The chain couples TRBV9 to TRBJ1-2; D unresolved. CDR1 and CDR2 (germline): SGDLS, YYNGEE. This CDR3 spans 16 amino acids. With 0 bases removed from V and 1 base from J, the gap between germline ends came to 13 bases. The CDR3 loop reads CASSVGRGDLNYGYTF. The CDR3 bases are TGTGCCAGCAGCGTAGGACGAGGAGATCTTAACTATGGCTACACCTTC.

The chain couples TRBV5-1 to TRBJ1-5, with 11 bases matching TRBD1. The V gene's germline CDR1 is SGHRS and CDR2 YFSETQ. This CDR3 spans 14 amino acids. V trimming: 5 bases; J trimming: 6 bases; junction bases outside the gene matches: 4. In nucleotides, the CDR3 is TGCGCCAGCAGTTCCGGGACAGGGGGTCAGCCCCAGCATTTT. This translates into CASSSGTGGQPQHF.

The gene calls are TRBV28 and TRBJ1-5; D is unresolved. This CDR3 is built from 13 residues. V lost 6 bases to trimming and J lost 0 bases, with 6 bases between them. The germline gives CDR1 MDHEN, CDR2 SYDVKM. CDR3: CASRQNSNQPQHF. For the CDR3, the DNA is TGTGCCAGCAGACAAAATAGCAATCAGCCCCAGCATTTT.

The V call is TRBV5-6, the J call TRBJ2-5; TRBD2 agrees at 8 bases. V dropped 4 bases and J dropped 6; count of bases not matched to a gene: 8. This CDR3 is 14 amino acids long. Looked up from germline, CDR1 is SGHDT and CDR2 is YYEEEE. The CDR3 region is CASSPGGGLQTQYF. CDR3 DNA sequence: TGTGCCAGCAGCCCTGGCGGGGGGTTGCAGACCCAGTACTTC. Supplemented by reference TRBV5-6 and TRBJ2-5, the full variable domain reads DAGVTQSPTHLIKTRGQQVTLRCSPKSGHDTVSWYQQALGQGPQFIFQYYEEEERQRGNFPDRFSGHQFPNYSSELNVNALLLGDSALYLCASSPGGGLQTQYFGPGTRLLVL.

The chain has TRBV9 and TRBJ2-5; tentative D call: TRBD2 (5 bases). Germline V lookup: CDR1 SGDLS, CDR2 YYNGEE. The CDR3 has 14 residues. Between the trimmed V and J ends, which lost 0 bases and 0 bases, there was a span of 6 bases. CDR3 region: CASSVAGYQETQYF. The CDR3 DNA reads TGTGCCAGCAGCGTAGCGGGGTACCAAGAGACCCAGTACTTC.

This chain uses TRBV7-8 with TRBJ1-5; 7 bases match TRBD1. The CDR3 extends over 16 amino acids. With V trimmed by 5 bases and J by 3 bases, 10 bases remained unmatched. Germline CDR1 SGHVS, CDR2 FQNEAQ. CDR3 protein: CASSAHPDRTNQPQHF. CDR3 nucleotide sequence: TGTGCCAGCAGCGCCCACCCGGACAGGACCAATCAGCCCCAGCATTTT.

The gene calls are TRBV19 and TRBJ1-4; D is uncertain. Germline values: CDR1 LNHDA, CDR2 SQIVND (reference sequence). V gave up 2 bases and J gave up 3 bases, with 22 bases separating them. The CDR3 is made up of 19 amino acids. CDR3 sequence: CASSIWEGPWSGANEKLFF. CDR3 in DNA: TGTGCCAGTAGTATATGGGAGGGCCCCTGGAGCGGGGCTAATGAAAAACTGTTTTTT. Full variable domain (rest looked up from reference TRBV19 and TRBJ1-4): DGGITQSPKYLFRKEGQNVTLSCEQNLNHDAMYWYRQDPGQGLRLIYYSQIVNDFQKGDIAEGYSVSREKKESFPLTVTSAQKNPTAFYLCASSIWEGPWSGANEKLFFGSGTQLSVL.

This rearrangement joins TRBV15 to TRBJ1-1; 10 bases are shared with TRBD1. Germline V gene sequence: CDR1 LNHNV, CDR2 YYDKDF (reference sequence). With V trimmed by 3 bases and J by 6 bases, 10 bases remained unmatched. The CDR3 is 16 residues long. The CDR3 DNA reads TGTGCCACCAGCAGGGGGGACAGGGGTTTGGTCGCTGAAGCTTTCTTT. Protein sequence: CATSRGDRGLVAEAFF.

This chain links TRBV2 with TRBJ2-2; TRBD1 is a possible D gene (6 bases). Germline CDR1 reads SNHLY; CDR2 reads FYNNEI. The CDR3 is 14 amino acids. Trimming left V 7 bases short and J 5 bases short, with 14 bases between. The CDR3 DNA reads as TGTGCCAGCAAAACCGGGACACCAACCGGGGAGCTGTTTTTT. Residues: CASKTGTPTGELFF.

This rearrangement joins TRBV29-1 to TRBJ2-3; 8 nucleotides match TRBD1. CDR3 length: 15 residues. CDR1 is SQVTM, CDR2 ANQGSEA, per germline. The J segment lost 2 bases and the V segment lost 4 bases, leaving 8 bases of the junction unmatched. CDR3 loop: CSVVDVTGATDTQYF. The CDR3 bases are TGCAGCGTTGTAGATGTGACAGGGGCCACAGATACGCAGTATTTT.

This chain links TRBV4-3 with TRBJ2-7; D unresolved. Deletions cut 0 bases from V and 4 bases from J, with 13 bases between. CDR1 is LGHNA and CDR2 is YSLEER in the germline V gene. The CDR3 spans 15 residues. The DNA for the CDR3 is TGCGCCAGCAGCCAAGATAGTAACAGTAGGTACGAGCAGTACTTC. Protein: CASSQDSNSRYEQYF.

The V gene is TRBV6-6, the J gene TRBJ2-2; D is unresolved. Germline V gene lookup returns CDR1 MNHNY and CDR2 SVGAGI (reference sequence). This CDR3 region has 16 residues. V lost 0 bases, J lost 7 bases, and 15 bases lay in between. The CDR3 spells CASSYSYGFGLGELFF. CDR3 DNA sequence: TGTGCCAGCAGTTACTCGTACGGGTTCGGTCTCGGGGAGCTGTTTTTT.

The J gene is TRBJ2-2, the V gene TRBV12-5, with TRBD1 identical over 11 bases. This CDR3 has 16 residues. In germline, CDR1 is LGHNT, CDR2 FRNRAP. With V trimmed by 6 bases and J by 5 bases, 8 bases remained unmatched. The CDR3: CASGGTGTGGTGELFF. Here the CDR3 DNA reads TGTGCTAGTGGCGGGACCGGGACAGGGGGGACCGGGGAGCTGTTTTTT.

This CDR3 reads CAIKRQETQYF. CDR3 DNA: TGTGCCATCAAGAGGCAAGAGACCCAGTACTTC. J is TRBJ2-5 and V is TRBV10-3; unclear D gene. Germline assignment: CDR1 ENHRY and CDR2 SYGVKD. Trimming pared 7 bases from V and 2 bases from J, leaving 5 bases between. The CDR3 sequence is 11 residues long.